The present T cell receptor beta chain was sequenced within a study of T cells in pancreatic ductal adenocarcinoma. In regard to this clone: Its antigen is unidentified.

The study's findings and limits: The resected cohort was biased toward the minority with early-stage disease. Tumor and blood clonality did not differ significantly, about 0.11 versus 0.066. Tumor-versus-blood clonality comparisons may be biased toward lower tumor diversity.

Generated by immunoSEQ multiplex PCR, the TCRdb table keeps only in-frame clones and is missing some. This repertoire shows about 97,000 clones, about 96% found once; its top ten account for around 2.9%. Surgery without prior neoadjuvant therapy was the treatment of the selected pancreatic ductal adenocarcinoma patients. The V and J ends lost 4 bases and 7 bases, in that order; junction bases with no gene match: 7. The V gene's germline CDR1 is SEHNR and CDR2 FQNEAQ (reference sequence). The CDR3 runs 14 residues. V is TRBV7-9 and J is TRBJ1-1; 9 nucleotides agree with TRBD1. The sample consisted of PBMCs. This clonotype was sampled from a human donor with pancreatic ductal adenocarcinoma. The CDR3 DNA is TGTGCCAGCAGCTCACAGGGGGCGTTCTTTGAAGCTTTCTTT. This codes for CASSSQGAFFEAFF.